A selection of T cell receptor beta chains follows, all from one sample in a study of vaccination and CD4 T cells after COVID-19. TCRdb itself ran the PCR reads through MiXCR, one entry per CDR3 protein. This sample has about 7,800 distinct CDR3 sequences, with 60% found just once. These TCRs are of unknown antigen specificity. Sequenced sample: CD4+ T cells from blood, cultured in vitro. These receptors were obtained from a human donor who had recovered from COVID-19. The CDR3 runs from the conserved cysteine through the conserved F or W. Fields, in order: J gene, D gene, clone size, V gene, CDR3 DNA, CDR3 protein. A D gene is named only where the DNA matches it firmly. The size of a clone is reported for some rows only, either as once, few or many, or as a class for expanded clones.

J: TRBJ2-5
D: -
size: once
V: TRBV5-4
DNA: TGTGCCAGCACCTCCTGGGACCACCAAGAGACCCAGTACTTC
CDR3: CASTSWDHQETQYF

J: TRBJ2-7
D: -
size: -
V: TRBV7-9
DNA: TGTGCCAGCAGCTTAGGTCTTGGTGGGCTTAATGGGTACGAGCAGTACTTC
CDR3: CASSLGLGGLNGYEQYF

J: TRBJ1-2
D: -
size: -
V: TRBV6-1
DNA: TGTGCCAGCAGTGAATCTCGGGGTAACTATGGCTACACCTTC
CDR3: CASSESRGNYGYTF

J: TRBJ2-3
D: -
size: -
V: TRBV28
DNA: TGTGCCACCAATGGTTGGGGGGCCAGCACAGATACGCAGTATTTT
CDR3: CATNGWGASTDTQYF

J: TRBJ2-7
D: -
size: -
V: TRBV20-1
DNA: TGCAGTGCCCAAGGGGTGGGGTACGAGCAGTACTTC
CDR3: CSAQGVGYEQYF

J: TRBJ1-5
D: -
size: -
V: TRBV28
DNA: TGTGCCAGCAGTTCGGGGGGTCACGGTCAGCCCCAGCATTTT
CDR3: CASSSGGHGQPQHF

J: TRBJ2-2
D: -
size: few
V: TRBV7-3
DNA: TGTGCCAGCAGCTTAACCGGGGGAGTCCCTGGGACCGGGGAGCTGTTTTTT
CDR3: CASSLTGGVPGTGELFF

J: TRBJ1-6
D: -
size: -
V: TRBV7-9
DNA: TGTGCCAGCAGCTTACTTTCCCTATTTGGGCCGGCAGACAGGAATTCACCCCTCCACTTT
CDR3: CASSLLSLFGPADRNSPLHF

J: TRBJ2-2
D: TRBD1
size: few
V: TRBV20-1
DNA: TGCAGTGCTAGAGAGAACAGGGGGGCGAACACCGGGGAGCTGTTTTTT
CDR3: CSARENRGANTGELFF

J: TRBJ1-5
D: -
size: few
V: TRBV7-6
DNA: TGTGCCAGCAGCTTAGTTGGAAAGGCCCACCAGGGTCAGCCCCAGCATTTT
CDR3: CASSLVGKAHQGQPQHF